This T cell receptor (beta chain) is drawn from a study of tumor-infiltrating lymphocytes in primary liver carcinoma. TCR beta cDNA was made from 450 to 550 ng total RNA with a constant-region primer. Generation of the TCR beta libraries relied on three nested multiplex PCR rounds using slightly modified ARM-PCR. It was with TRBV1-TRBV30 forward primers and a C-beta reverse primer that the first two PCR rounds were run, at around 11 cycles each. TCRdb re-derived calls from the multiplex PCR reads in MiXCR, one entry per CDR3 protein. Of 300,000 to 400,000 distinct CDR3 sequences listed, approximately 65% were seen once; the top ten hold about 6.5%. Unsorted whole blood yielded blood RNA, and germline DNA was extracted as well. Germline V CDR1 and CDR2: SQVTM, ANQGSEA. This CDR3 is built from 11 residues. A remark on this clonotype: One end of the junction fails to match germline, which may point to a read error.

Sample: peripheral blood. The source of this sequence is a man in his forties or fifties with primary liver carcinoma and hepatitis B virus infection. The chain is built from TRBV29-1 and TRBJ2-1; D unclear. Here the CDR3 DNA reads TGTAGCATTGAATCCTACAATGAGCAGTTCTTC. It is translated as CSIESYNEQFF.